This T cell receptor beta chain appears in the sequencing data of a study of T-cell memory formation after mild COVID-19 (dated by TCRdb to the early 2020s). Study-level background: Most TCR sequence clusters were specific to one of the two donors. Longitudinal TCRalpha and TCRbeta repertoire sequencing tracked T-cell clones expanding and contracting after mild COVID-19 in two donors. Two young, previously healthy adult volunteers, one female and one male, were included in the cohort. The paper as a whole reports these results and caveats: The second-wave clones that peaked on day 37 were not confirmed to be SARS-CoV-2 specific. Some responding clones were found in pre-infection memory, which suggests that pre-existing cross-reactive memory T cells took part in the SARS-CoV-2 response. Contracting CD4+ clones were found mainly in CM and EM memory subsets, while CD8+ clones were enriched in EMRA. The study included only a couple of mild cases, and larger cohorts that include severe cases with pre-infection samples were judged to be necessary. Clones contracting from day 15 to 85 had balanced CD4/CD8 phenotypes, while a second wave expanding from day 15 to 37 was biased towards CD4+.

Sequencing was carried out with an Illumina NovaSeq 6000. cDNA libraries for TCRalpha and TCRbeta were prepared by 5'RACE using constant-segment primers, with sample barcodes and unique molecular identifiers added. Trizol reagent was used to extract RNA from every sample. Library amplification was performed in two PCR steps, and a second sample barcode and Illumina TruSeq adapters were introduced in the second step. Sequencing of the libraries was done on an Illumina NovaSeq, producing 2 x 150 bp paired-end reads. Regarding the original processing steps: The reads were demultiplexed and collapsed into UMI-guided consensus sequences using migec v1.2.7. Using mixcr v2.1.11, UMI consensuses were aligned to TRA and TRB V and J templates and then assembled into clonotypes. Clonotypes were classified as expanded or contracted when called significant by both edgeR and NoisET, with noise models trained on biological replicates. edgeR calls used a false discovery rate-adjusted p below 0.01 and a log2 fold-change threshold of 1. As an exploratory analysis of dynamics, max-normalized trajectories of the 1000 most abundant clonotypes were examined with PCA combined with hierarchical clustering. Separately sequenced CD4+ and CD8+ repertoires were used to assign a CD4 or CD8 phenotype to each responding clone. Starting from the raw public reads, TCRdb applied fastp trimming at Q25, assembled clones with MiXCR and retained in-frame beta chains. For every CDR3 protein sequence, its rows merge into one entry that carries the most common genes and DNA. TCRdb's processing, not the authors', yielded these V and J calls. The sample data list around 250,000 distinct CDR3 sequences, and 8% to 10% of these were observed just once. 22% of the sample lies in the top ten.

PBMCs were isolated by Ficoll-Paque density gradient centrifugation. For this clonotype: No antigen is known for it. The record has no base qualities; no much larger clone is one base away.

CDR3 length: 14 amino acids, cysteine to phenylalanine. CDR3 DNA only is kept here, 42 bases in frame from base 1. The germline V gene encodes CDR1 SGHTA and CDR2 FQGNSA. Between the V and J ends, shortened by 5 bases and 4 bases respectively, the junction contains 14 bases. The chain is assembled from TRBV7-2 and TRBJ1-2, and possibly TRBD1, on 5 matching bases. The sequenced sample was PBMCs or a T cell subset sorted from them (not recorded which). The clonotype comes from a man aged 18-30 years who had mild COVID-19 (a few samples of this study predate the infection). The sample titles of this study are shuffled in the database, so cell type and time point are left out; the donor was told from shared clones. The nucleotide sequence reads TGTGCCAGCAGCGCGCGACAGCCTCTCTATGGCTACACCTTC. It encodes CASSARQPLYGYTF.